Listed below are T cell receptor beta chains from one sample, sequenced in a study of blood T cell repertoires in COVID-19. The data were produced by immunoSEQ multiplex PCR, yet TCRdb's version contains in-frame clones alone and is incomplete. The sample yields about 270,000 clones, 85% seen once. The sequenced sample consisted of PBMCs or T cells enriched from blood (not recorded which). The receptor set was obtained from a woman between 50 and 59 years old with acute COVID-19. Both conserved end residues are part of each CDR3. D genes are given only for firm matches. Clone size is not always given. Where it is, it says once, few, many or a class for expanded clones.

D gene,J gene,V gene,clone size,CDR3 DNA,CDR3 protein
TRBD1,TRBJ1-4,TRBV5-3,NA,TGTGCCAGAAGCTACCACCCCACGGACAGGGGGCGTCGTGAAAAACTGTTTTTT,CARSYHPTDRGRREKLFF
NA,TRBJ1-3,TRBV7-2,NA,TGTGCCAGCAGCTTAGAGGGGACATCTGGAAACACCATATATTTT,CASSLEGTSGNTIYF
TRBD2,TRBJ2-1,TRBV3-1/TRBV3-2,once,TGTGCCAGCAGCCCGTCAGGGACTAGCGGGGGGGCGGAGAGCGATGAGCAGTTCTTC,CASSPSGTSGGAESDEQFF
NA,TRBJ1-5,TRBV30,NA,TGTGCCTGGAGTACCCTCGCGGGGGATCAGCCCCAGCATTTT,CAWSTLAGDQPQHF
NA,TRBJ1-6,TRBV10-2,NA,TGCGCCAGCAGTGCCGGAGGGGTGCCAATTAATTCACCCCTCCACTTT,CASSAGGVPINSPLHF
NA,TRBJ1-4,TRBV10-1,NA,TGCGCCAGCTGGGAGGGATCACGGCTTCGCTATGCAACTAATGAAAAACTGTTTTTT,CASWEGSRLRYATNEKLFF
NA,TRBJ2-5,TRBV5-1,NA,TGCGCCAGCAGCTTGGTGTCAGTCGGTAGCGGCCAAGAGACCCAGTACTTC,CASSLVSVGSGQETQYF
TRBD1,TRBJ2-5,TRBV5-6,NA,TGTGCCAGCAGCTCTTTCAACAGGGGTCAAGAGACCCAGTACTTC,CASSSFNRGQETQYF
TRBD1,TRBJ1-2,TRBV6-5,NA,TGTGCCAGCAGTAACCTCGGACAGGGGTACGGCTACACCTTC,CASSNLGQGYGYTF
NA,TRBJ2-2,TRBV18,NA,TGTGCCAGCTCCCCGGCAGGGTCCACCGGGGAGCTGTTTTTT,CASSPAGSTGELFF
NA,TRBJ2-1,TRBV24-1,NA,TGTGCCACCAGTGGACGTACAGGGTCGCCTCCGAATGAGCAGTTCTTC,CATSGRTGSPPNEQFF
NA,TRBJ1-1,TRBV6-5,many,TGTGCCAGCGGTCCCAGGGCGGAAGCTTTCTTT,CASGPRAEAFF
NA,TRBJ2-2,TRBV19,NA,TGTGCCAGTAGTCCCCGGGACTTCGCCACCGGGGAGCTGTTTTTT,CASSPRDFATGELFF
TRBD1,TRBJ2-7,TRBV6-6,few,TGTGCCAGCAGTTACCTCGGGCAGGGGGCAAACGAGCAGTACTTC,CASSYLGQGANEQYF
TRBD1,TRBJ2-2,TRBV3-1/TRBV3-2,NA,TGTGCCAGCAGCCAAGCCCTACAGGGGTTATCGAACACCGGGGAGCTGTTTTTT,CASSQALQGLSNTGELFF
NA,TRBJ1-1,TRBV6-5,NA,TGTGCCAGCAGACAGGGATCGAGAGAGGCTTTCTTT,CASRQGSREAFF
TRBD1,TRBJ1-5,TRBV15,NA,TGTGCCACCAGCCCCGACAGGGTCAATCAGCCCCAGCATTTT,CATSPDRVNQPQHF
NA,TRBJ1-1,TRBV7-8,NA,TGTGCCAGCAGCTTACAGGTTACGGCGGGAAACACTGAAGCTTTCTTT,CASSLQVTAGNTEAFF
TRBD2,TRBJ2-1,TRBV7-8,NA,TGTGCCAGCAGCCCGACTAGCGGGGGGGCCGGGTTCAACAATGAGCAGTTCTTC,CASSPTSGGAGFNNEQFF
NA,TRBJ1-2,TRBV7-9,NA,TGTGCCAGCAGCCCGCAAGGGGCAGCTTCTAACTATGGCTACACCTTC,CASSPQGAASNYGYTF
TRBD1,TRBJ1-1,TRBV5-6,NA,TGTGCCAGCAGCTCACAGGGGATGGCGACTGAAGCTTTCTTT,CASSSQGMATEAFF
TRBD1,TRBJ2-7,TRBV9,NA,TGTGCCAGCAGCCCAGGGGGCGTCTCCTACGAGCAGTACTTC,CASSPGGVSYEQYF
NA,TRBJ1-5,TRBV19,NA,TGTGCCAGTAGTGCGCGAGATCAGCCCCAGCATTTT,CASSARDQPQHF
NA,TRBJ2-2,TRBV27,NA,TGTGCCAGCAGTTTAGACAGGATTTCCCTGAACACCGGGGAGCTGTTTTTT,CASSLDRISLNTGELFF
TRBD2,TRBJ2-2,TRBV5-1,few,TGCGCCAGCAGAGGATTAGCGGGGGCTAAAACCGGGGAGCTGTTTTTT,CASRGLAGAKTGELFF
NA,TRBJ2-2,TRBV10-3,NA,TGTGCCATCACGTCCCGGGGTAACACCGGGGAGCTGTTTTTT,CAITSRGNTGELFF
NA,TRBJ1-1,TRBV3-1/TRBV3-2,NA,TGTGCCAGCAGCCAAGGGCAGGGGACGAACACTGAAGCTTTCTTT,CASSQGQGTNTEAFF
NA,TRBJ1-5,TRBV7-9,NA,TGTGCCAGCAGCTGGCCGGGTGGGAATCAGCCCCAGCATTTT,CASSWPGGNQPQHF
TRBD1,TRBJ1-5,TRBV12-3/TRBV12-4,NA,TGTGCCAGCAACAGGGGGAGCAATCAGCCCCAGCATTTT,CASNRGSNQPQHF
TRBD2,TRBJ2-1,TRBV5-3,many,TGTGCCAGAAGCTGGACTAGCGGGGGCTCCTACAATGAGCAGTTCTTC,CARSWTSGGSYNEQFF
TRBD1,TRBJ1-2,TRBV2,NA,TGTGCCAGCACCTGGACAGGGGAAGGCTACACCTTC,CASTWTGEGYTF
NA,TRBJ1-2,TRBV25-1,NA,TGTGCCAGCAGTGATCAGGGTCTCTATGGCTACACCTTC,CASSDQGLYGYTF
NA,TRBJ1-5,TRBV7-2,NA,TGTGCCAGCAGCTTATTCGTCGGGCCCCAGCATTTT,CASSLFVGPQHF
NA,TRBJ1-1,TRBV19,NA,TGTGCCAGTAGCCTCGGGGGGAGTATGAACACTGAAGCTTTCTTT,CASSLGGSMNTEAFF
NA,TRBJ1-2,TRBV5-5,NA,TGTGCCAGCGGGGGCAGGCCCGATGGCTACACCTTC,CASGGRPDGYTF
NA,TRBJ1-4,TRBV3-1/TRBV3-2,once,TGTGCCAGCAGCCAAGATGATGAAAGGGGTAACGAAAAACTGTTTTTT,CASSQDDERGNEKLFF
NA,TRBJ1-4,TRBV19,NA,TGTGCCAGTAGTATAGGACAGACTGCAACTAATGAAAAACTGTTTTTT,CASSIGQTATNEKLFF
NA,TRBJ2-2,TRBV5-1,NA,TGCGCCAGCAGCTTAGGGAGTACCGGGGAGCTGTTTTTT,CASSLGSTGELFF
TRBD1,TRBJ1-2,TRBV29-1,NA,TGCAGCGCTTACGGACGGGACAGATCTTCCGGCTACACCTTC,CSAYGRDRSSGYTF
NA,TRBJ1-2,TRBV29-1,NA,TGCAGCGTTAGCGGGGGGAATACCCTAGGCTATGGCTACACCTTC,CSVSGGNTLGYGYTF
NA,TRBJ2-1,TRBV18,NA,TGTGCCAGCTCACCACACAGGGAAGGGGAGCAGTTCTTC,CASSPHREGEQFF
TRBD1,TRBJ2-1,TRBV9,few,TGTGCCAGCAGCGTAGGCGGGGGACAGGGGGTTGGGGATGAGCAGTTCTTC,CASSVGGGQGVGDEQFF
NA,TRBJ2-7,TRBV6-5,NA,TGTGCCAGCTCTCGGGGATACGAGCAGTACTTC,CASSRGYEQYF
NA,TRBJ1-2,TRBV3-1/TRBV3-2,NA,TGTGCCAGCAGCCAAGAACTGTACCCAGGGGATGGCTACACCTTC,CASSQELYPGDGYTF
NA,TRBJ2-3,TRBV7-9,NA,TGTGCCAGCAGCTTAGGTAGCGTTGAGAAAACAGATACGCAGTATTTT,CASSLGSVEKTDTQYF
TRBD2,TRBJ2-2,TRBV7-3,NA,TGTGCCAGCAGCTTAACGTTCGGCCTAGCGGGGGAAAACACCGGGGAGCTGTTTTTT,CASSLTFGLAGENTGELFF
TRBD2,TRBJ2-4,TRBV4-3,NA,TGCGCCAGCAGCCAAGAGACGAGCGGGGGGGCCGGTCTGAGAAACATTCAGTACTTC,CASSQETSGGAGLRNIQYF
NA,TRBJ2-5,TRBV4-1,NA,TGCGCCAGCAGCCAAGATCAGGCTAACCAAGAGACCCAGTACTTC,CASSQDQANQETQYF
NA,TRBJ2-2,TRBV19,NA,TGTGCCAGTAGTATGGGGCAGTTTACCGGGGAGCTGTTTTTT,CASSMGQFTGELFF
NA,TRBJ1-3,TRBV30,NA,TGTGCCTGGAGCGGCTCTGGAAACACCATATATTTT,CAWSGSGNTIYF
TRBD2,TRBJ2-7,TRBV7-6,NA,TGTGCCAGCAGCTTTGTGGCTAGCGGGGGACGCGAGCAGTACTTC,CASSFVASGGREQYF
NA,TRBJ1-1,TRBV27,NA,TGTGCCAGCACATCTCGGACGGGGAAAACGATTGAAGCTTTCTTT,CASTSRTGKTIEAFF
NA,TRBJ1-5,TRBV27,few,TGTGCCAGCAGTTTACAGGGGCTCAATCAGCCCCAGCATTTT,CASSLQGLNQPQHF
NA,TRBJ1-1,TRBV4-3,NA,TGCGCCAGCAGCCAAGATTCCGGGATCACTGAAGCTTTCTTT,CASSQDSGITEAFF
TRBD2,TRBJ2-3,TRBV19,NA,TGTGCCAGTAGTATCGAACTAGCGGGGGGGTATTCTAGCACAGATACGCAGTATTTT,CASSIELAGGYSSTDTQYF
NA,TRBJ1-1,TRBV9,NA,TGTGCCAGCAGCGTCTCGGGTGCGAACACTGAAGCTTTCTTT,CASSVSGANTEAFF
TRBD1,TRBJ1-2,TRBV3-1/TRBV3-2,NA,TGTGCCAGCAGCCAAATTCTTCCGGGACAGGGGGATGGCTACACCTTC,CASSQILPGQGDGYTF
NA,TRBJ1-1,TRBV27,NA,TGTGCCAGCAGTCCCGTTGGGGGCAGTCTTGAAGCTTTCTTT,CASSPVGGSLEAFF
NA,TRBJ1-1,TRBV2,NA,TGTGCCAGCAGTGAAGACCCGACAGTGAACACTGAAGCTTTCTTT,CASSEDPTVNTEAFF